A single sample gave rise to the 5 T cell receptor beta chains below, sequenced in a study of blood T cell repertoires in COVID-19. Clones were sequenced by immunoSEQ multiplex PCR, and TCRdb holds only the in-frame ones, with some missing. The sample holds more than 300,000 clones, 85% to 90% seen once. What was sequenced was peripheral blood. The receptors were sampled from a woman in her thirties with COVID-19, enrolled during active disease.

This chain joins TRBV19 and TRBJ2-7, with D maybe TRBD1 (5 bases). V was shortened by 1 base and J by 7 bases, with 11 bases between the two germline ends. CDR1 and CDR2 from the germline V gene are LNHDA and SQIVND (reference sequence). This CDR3 spans 13 amino acids. Written as DNA, the CDR3 is TGTGCCAGTAGTATAGGTAGGGGTGAGGAGCAGTACTTC. Translating it yields CASSIGRGEEQYF.

The chain has TRBV11-3 and TRBJ2-5; D unclear. Germline V gives CDR1 SGHNT, CDR2 YENEEA. V was pared by 1 base and J by 5 bases, with 5 bases between. This CDR3 has 12 residues. CDR3 loop: CASSLVQETQYF. The CDR3 nucleotides read TGTGCCAGCAGCTTAGTTCAGGAGACCCAGTACTTC.

This chain uses TRBV28 with TRBJ2-3; D may be TRBD2 (7 bases). The CDR3 length is 17 residues. The V end was cut by 1 base, the J end by 5 bases, with 19 bases between. CDR1 is MDHEN and CDR2 is SYDVKM in the germline V gene. Here the CDR3 reads CASSLLLAGAGRDTQYF. CDR3 in DNA: TGTGCCAGCAGTTTATTGTTGGCGGGGGCCGGGCGAGATACGCAGTATTTT.

J is TRBJ1-1 and V is TRBV10-2; 8 bases map to TRBD1. CDR3 length: 13 residues. With 7 bases clipped from V and 6 bases from J, the junction kept 7 bases outside the gene matches. CDR1 and CDR2 (germline): WSHSY, SAAADI. CDR3 sequence reads: CASITGGNSEAFF. In DNA form, the CDR3 reads TGCGCCAGCATTACAGGGGGTAACTCTGAAGCTTTCTTT.

The CDR3 DNA follows: TGTGCCAGCACCCCCTCCGGGGGTGAAGCTTTCTTT. This sequence encodes CASTPSGGEAFF. The chain recombines TRBV21-1 with TRBJ1-1. TRBV21-1 represents a pseudogene. The CDR3 length is 12 residues.